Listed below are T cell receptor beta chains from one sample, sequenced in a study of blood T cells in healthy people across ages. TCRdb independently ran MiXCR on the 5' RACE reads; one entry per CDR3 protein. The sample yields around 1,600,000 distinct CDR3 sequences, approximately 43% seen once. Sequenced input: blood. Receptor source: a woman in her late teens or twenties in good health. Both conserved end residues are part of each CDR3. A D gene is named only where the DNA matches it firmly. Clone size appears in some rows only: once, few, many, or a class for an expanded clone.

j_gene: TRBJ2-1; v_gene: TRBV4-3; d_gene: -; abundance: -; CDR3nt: TGCGCCAGCAGCCAAGATTATCTTTTTTTTGGGGGAAGCTCCTACAATGAGCAGTTCTTC; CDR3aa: CASSQDYLFFGGSSYNEQFF
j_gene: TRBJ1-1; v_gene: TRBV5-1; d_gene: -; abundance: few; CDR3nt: TGCGCCAGCAGCTTGTTAGTCGTGAACACTGAAGCTTTCTTT; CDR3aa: CASSLLVVNTEAFF
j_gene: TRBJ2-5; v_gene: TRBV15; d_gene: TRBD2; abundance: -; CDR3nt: TGTGCCACCAGCAGACCGACTAGCGAAGAGACCCAGTACTTC; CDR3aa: CATSRPTSEETQYF
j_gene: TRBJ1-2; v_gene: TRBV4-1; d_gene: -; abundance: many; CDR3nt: TGCGCCAGCAGCCAAGATCCGTCGAGGGGCTATGGCTACACCTTC; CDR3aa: CASSQDPSRGYGYTF
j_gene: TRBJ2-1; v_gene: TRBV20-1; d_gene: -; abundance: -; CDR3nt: TGCAGTGCGATGACCAGGAGCGGAAGCTCCTACAATGAGCAGTTCTTC; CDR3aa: CSAMTRSGSSYNEQFF
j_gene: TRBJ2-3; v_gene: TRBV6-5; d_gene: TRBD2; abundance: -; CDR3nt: TGTGCCAGCAGTTACTCCTCTCCCAACCTAGCGGGAGTCCGGCGTTGGCAGTATTTT; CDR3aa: CASSYSSPNLAGVRRWQYF
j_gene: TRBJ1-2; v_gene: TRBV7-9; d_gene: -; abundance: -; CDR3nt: TGTGCCAGCAGCTTAAACAACGACTATGGCTACACCTTC; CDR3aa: CASSLNNDYGYTF
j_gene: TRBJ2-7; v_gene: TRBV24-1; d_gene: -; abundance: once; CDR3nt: TGTGCCACCAGTGATTTGCAGAGGGGGGAAACCTACGAGCAGTACTTC; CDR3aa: CATSDLQRGETYEQYF
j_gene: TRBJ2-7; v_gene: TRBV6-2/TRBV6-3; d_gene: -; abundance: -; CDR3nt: TGTGCCAGCAGTTACCCAAATGTCGGCTCCTACGAGCAGTACTTC; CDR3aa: CASSYPNVGSYEQYF
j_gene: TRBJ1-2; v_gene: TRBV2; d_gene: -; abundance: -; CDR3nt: TGTGCCAGAGGACAGAGCAACTATGGCTACACCTTC; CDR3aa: CARGQSNYGYTF
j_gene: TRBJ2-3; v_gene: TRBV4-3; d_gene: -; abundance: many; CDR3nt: TGCGCCAGCAGCCAAGGCTACGGGGGTTCGGATACGCAGTATTTT; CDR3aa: CASSQGYGGSDTQYF
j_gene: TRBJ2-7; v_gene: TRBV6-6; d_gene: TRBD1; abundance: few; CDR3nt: TGTGCCAGCAGTTGGGACAGGGGCCCCAACGAGCAGTACTTC; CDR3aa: CASSWDRGPNEQYF
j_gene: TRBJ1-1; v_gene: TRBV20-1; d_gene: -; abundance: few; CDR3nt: TGCAGTGCTAGAGATCGGCGGCTGAACACTGAAGCTTTCTTT; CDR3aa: CSARDRRLNTEAFF
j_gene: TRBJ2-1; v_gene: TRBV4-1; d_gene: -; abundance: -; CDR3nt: TGCGCCAGCAGCCAACCGACAAAGCGATATGAGCAGTTCTTC; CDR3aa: CASSQPTKRYEQFF
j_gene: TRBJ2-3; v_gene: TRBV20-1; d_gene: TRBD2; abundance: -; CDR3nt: TGCAGTGCACAGCGGAGCGGGGGAAGCACAGATACGCAGTATTTT; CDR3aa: CSAQRSGGSTDTQYF
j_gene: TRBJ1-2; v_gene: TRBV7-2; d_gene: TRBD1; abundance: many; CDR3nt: TGTGCCAGCAGCCTACGGACAGGGAATGGCTACACCTTC; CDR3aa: CASSLRTGNGYTF
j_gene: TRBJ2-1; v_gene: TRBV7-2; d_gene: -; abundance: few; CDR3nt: TGTGCCAGCAGCTTACAGGGCTTAGGTTACAATGAGCAGTTCTTC; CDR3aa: CASSLQGLGYNEQFF
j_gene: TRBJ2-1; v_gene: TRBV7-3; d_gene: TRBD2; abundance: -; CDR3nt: TGTGCCTCCGGTGGGAGGGCTATCAATGAGCAGTTCTTC; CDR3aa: CASGGRAINEQFF
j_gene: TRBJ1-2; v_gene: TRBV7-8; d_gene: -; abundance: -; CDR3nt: TGTGCCAGCAGCTTTGACTCGGATGGCTACACCTTC; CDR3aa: CASSFDSDGYTF
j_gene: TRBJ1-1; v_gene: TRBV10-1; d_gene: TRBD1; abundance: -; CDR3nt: TGCGCCAGCAGATCGGGACAGGGCCGACGGGAAGCTTTCTTT; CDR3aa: CASRSGQGRREAFF
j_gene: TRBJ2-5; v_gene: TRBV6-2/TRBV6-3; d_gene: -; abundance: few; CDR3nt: TGTGCCAGCAGTTACGCCAGCGACAGGCTCGAAGAGACCCAGTACTTC; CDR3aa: CASSYASDRLEETQYF
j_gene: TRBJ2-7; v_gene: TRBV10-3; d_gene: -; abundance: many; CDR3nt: TGTGCCATCAGTGACTTAGCGGCAGGGGGATACGAGCAGTACTTC; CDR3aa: CAISDLAAGGYEQYF
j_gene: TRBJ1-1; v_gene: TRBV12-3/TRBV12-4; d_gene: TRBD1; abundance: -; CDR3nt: TGTGCCAGCAGACCCGACAGGGGGTTATATACTGAAGCTTTCTTT; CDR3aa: CASRPDRGLYTEAFF
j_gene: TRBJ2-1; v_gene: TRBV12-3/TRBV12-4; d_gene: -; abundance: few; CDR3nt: TGTGCCAGCAGTTTGCGGCCAGCCAATGAGCAGTTCTTC; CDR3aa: CASSLRPANEQFF
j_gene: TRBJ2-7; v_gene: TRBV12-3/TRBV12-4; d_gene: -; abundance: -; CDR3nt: TGTGCCAGCAGTTCCCCCCCTGGACTCTACGAGCAGTACTTC; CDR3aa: CASSSPPGLYEQYF
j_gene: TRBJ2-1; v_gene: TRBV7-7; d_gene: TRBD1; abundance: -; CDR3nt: TGTGCTAGCAGCCCACAGGGACAGGGCTTATACAATGAGCAGTTCTTC; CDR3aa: CASSPQGQGLYNEQFF
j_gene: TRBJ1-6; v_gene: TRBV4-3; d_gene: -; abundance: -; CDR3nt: TGCGCCAGCAGCCAGGCGACACCAGGGAATTCACCCCTCCACTTT; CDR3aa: CASSQATPGNSPLHF
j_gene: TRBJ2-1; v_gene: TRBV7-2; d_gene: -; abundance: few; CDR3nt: TGTGCCAGCAGCCCACACTTCGCGGGGCTCCCCACCTACAATGAGCAGTTCTTC; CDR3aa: CASSPHFAGLPTYNEQFF
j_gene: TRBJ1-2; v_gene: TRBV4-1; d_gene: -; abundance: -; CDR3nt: TGCGCCAGCAGCCAAGGTGCAGGGGTTCTTAACTATGGCTACACCTTC; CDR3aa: CASSQGAGVLNYGYTF
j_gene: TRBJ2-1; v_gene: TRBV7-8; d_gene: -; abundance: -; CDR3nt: TGTGCCAGCAGCTTAAGGATTGGTACTAGCTTCCCCAATGAGCAGTTCTTC; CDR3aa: CASSLRIGTSFPNEQFF
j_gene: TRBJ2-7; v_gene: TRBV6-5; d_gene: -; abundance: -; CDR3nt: TGTGCCAGCAGTACAGGGTTTCAGCAGTACTTC; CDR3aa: CASSTGFQQYF
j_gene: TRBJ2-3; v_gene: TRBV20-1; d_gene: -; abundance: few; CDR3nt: TGCAGTGCTAGAGATCGAGCTTGGTCAGATACGCAGTATTTT; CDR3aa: CSARDRAWSDTQYF
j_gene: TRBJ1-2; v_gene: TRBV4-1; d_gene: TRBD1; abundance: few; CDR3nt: TGCGCCAGCAGCCAACCACTGCGACAGGGGAGGGATGGCTACACCTTC; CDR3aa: CASSQPLRQGRDGYTF
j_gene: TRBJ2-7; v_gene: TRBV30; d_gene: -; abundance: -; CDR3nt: TGTGCCGCGGGCCAGGTACCTTACTACAATGAGCAGTACTTC; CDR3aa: CAAGQVPYYNEQYF
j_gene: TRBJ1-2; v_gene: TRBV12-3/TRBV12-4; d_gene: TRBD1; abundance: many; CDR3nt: TGTGCCAGCAGGACAGGGCCCTATGGCTACACCTTC; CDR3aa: CASRTGPYGYTF
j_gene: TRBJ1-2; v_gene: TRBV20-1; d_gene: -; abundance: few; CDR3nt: TGCAGTGCTAGAGCGGGCGGCTACTATGGCTACACCTTC; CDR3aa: CSARAGGYYGYTF